What follows is one T cell receptor (beta chain) and its context. The germline V gene has CDR1 LNHDA and CDR2 SQIVND (reference sequence). Trimming took off 6 bases at V and 8 bases at J, with 13 bases between the two ends. This CDR3 region has 12 residues. Libraries were prepared by immunoSEQ multiplex PCR; TCRdb keeps only in-frame clonotypes and omits some of them. The data show 300,000 to 400,000 clones, 70% to 90% seen once. Those who participated ranged in age from about 18 to 89 years and resided in approximately 23 US areas. The sample is drawn from a study of blood T cell repertoires in COVID-19. The overall study: Sample material is recorded as cDNA or gDNA derived from T cells, B-cell-depleted T cells, or PBMCs.

The chain is built from TRBV19 and TRBJ1-2; TRBD1 might be the D (6 bases). This receptor was identified in a woman aged 25 to 39 with acute COVID-19. Sequenced: PBMCs or T cells enriched from blood (not recorded which). The CDR3 DNA follows: TGTGCCAGTAGGGATCCAGGGGACGGCTACACCTTC. Translating it yields CASRDPGDGYTF.